The text below deals with one T cell receptor beta chain. This sample stems from a study of cytomegalovirus exposure and HLA in healthy donors. The CDR3 spans 16 residues. Germline V CDR1 and CDR2: MGHRA, YSYEKL. The V and J ends lost 5 bases and 1 base, in that order; junction bases with no gene match: 9. Primers for the PCR totalled 60 Vbeta and 13 Jbeta. Using immunoSEQ multiplex PCR, the repertoire was profiled, and TCRdb retains in-frame clones only, with some absent. The table for this sample gives 95,000 to 150,000 clones. The clonotype comes from a man between 18 and 29 years old in good health and CMV-seronegative. The chain joins TRBV4-1 to TRBJ1-2; 8 bases fit TRBD1. Sequencing was done on a sample of PBMCs. The CDR3 loop is CASSFSPGQDNYGYTF. DNA for the CDR3: TGCGCCAGCAGCTTCTCCCCGGGACAGGATAACTATGGCTACACCTTC.